The present T cell receptor (beta chain) was sequenced within a study of blood T cell repertoires in COVID-19 (dated by TCRdb to about 2020). In terms of the full investigation: Samples from collaborators originated in the United States, Italy and Spain and spanned both the acute and convalescent phases of COVID-19. The repertoires were released in a freely available public database meant as a resource for research on the immune response to SARS-CoV-2. HLA class I and class II types, where available, came from metadata supplied by the sample provider rather than from assay-based typing. Nearly every sample came with metadata listing a de-identified subject ID, COVID-19 status, age in years and sex. Samples came from the ongoing ImmuneRACE study (first 160 participants) plus 1,254 subjects from 6 global collaborators. The prospective study material was composed of cDNA or gDNA derived from T cells, B-cell-depleted T cells, or PBMCs. Deeply sampled blood TCRbeta repertoires from subjects exposed to, actively infected with, or recovered from COVID-19 were included in the dataset. The paper's findings and limits, for the study overall: The quantity of clinical and demographic metadata differed by source and by participant and was supplied without curation.

Concerning this clone: Its antigen is unknown. No quality values exist for individual bases; no much larger clone is one base distant.

Collaborating institutions collected whole blood in K2EDTA tubes following their own protocols. For TCRbeta analysis, collaborators shipped samples in one of three forms: frozen whole blood, isolated PBMCs, or DNA extracted from either of those sample types. TCRbeta CDR3 regions were amplified from genomic DNA by means of the immunoSEQ Assay, a bias-controlled multiplex PCR. Turning to the authors' computational methods: The number of nucleated cells in each sample was estimated by amplification of reference gene primers within the assay. To quantify the absolute abundance of each unique TCRbeta CDR3 rearrangement, sequence reads were collapsed and filtered. Productive Simpson clonality was computed per sample as the square root of Simpson's diversity index over productive rearrangements. The clones in this table, taken by TCRdb from immuneACCESS, are in-frame only. Not every clone is retained; where verified, under half of the shortfall comes from an unresolved V gene, and the cause of the rest is unknown. That table is the source of V, J and clone size, and D and trimming were worked out from the DNA. For this sample the table gives over 130,000 clones, of which over 60% were detected only once. Roughly 8.6% of the sample lies in the top ten.

The CDR3 numbers 15 residues from cysteine through phenylalanine. Only the CDR3 DNA is retained, 45 bases long and in frame from the first base. V was cut back by 2 bases and J by 0 bases, leaving a gap of 9 bases between them. Reading the germline V gene gives CDR1 SGHVS and CDR2 FQNEAQ. Sequencing was performed on peripheral blood. The V gene is TRBV7-8 and the J gene is TRBJ2-3, with TRBD2 tentatively as D gene (6 bases match). This TCR came from a woman aged 45-65 years with active or convalescent COVID-19. The DNA is as follows: TGTGCCAGCAGCTTAAGTAGCGGAAGCACAGATACGCAGTATTTT. It translates to CASSLSSGSTDTQYF.